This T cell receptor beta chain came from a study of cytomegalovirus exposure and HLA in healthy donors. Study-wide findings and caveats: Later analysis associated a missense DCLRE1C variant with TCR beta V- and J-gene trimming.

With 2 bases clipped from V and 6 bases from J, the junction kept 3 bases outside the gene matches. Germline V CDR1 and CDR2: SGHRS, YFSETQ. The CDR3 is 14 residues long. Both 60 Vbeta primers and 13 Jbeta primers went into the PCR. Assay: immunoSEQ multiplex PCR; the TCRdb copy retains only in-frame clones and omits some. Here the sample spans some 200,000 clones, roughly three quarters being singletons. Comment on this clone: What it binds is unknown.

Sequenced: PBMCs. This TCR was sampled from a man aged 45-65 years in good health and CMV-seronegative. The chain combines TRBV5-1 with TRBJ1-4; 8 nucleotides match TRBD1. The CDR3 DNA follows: TGCGCCAGCAGCTTCCAGGGGGCGTATGAAAAACTGTTTTTT. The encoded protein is CASSFQGAYEKLFF.